This TCR beta chain was documented in a study of cytomegalovirus exposure and HLA in healthy donors. Findings and caveats of the study: Productive status was seen about 90% or about 30% of the time for most TCR beta V segments in an earlier analysis.

In the PCR, 60 Vbeta and 13 Jbeta primers were used. As handled by the study authors: In a later analysis, the count reached roughly 80 million unique TCR beta chains, with 10 million to 11 million shared. Data came from immunoSEQ multiplex PCR; TCRdb stores just in-frame clones and leaves some out. V and J calls and clone size are copied from that table; D and trimming were computed from the DNA. Here the sample spans 110,000 or so clones, less than 80% being singletons. Of note for this clone: Antigen unknown.

Donors consisted of healthy bone marrow donors. The germline V gene encodes CDR1 MNHEY and CDR2 SMNVEV (reference sequence). Between the trimmed V and J ends, which lost 6 bases and 3 bases, there was a span of 9 bases. The CDR3 runs to 13 residues. Sample: PBMCs. V gene TRBV27 combines with J gene TRBJ1-5; the D gene is possibly TRBD1 (6 bases). The origin of this receptor is a woman aged 45-59 years in good health and CMV-seropositive. The CDR3 sequence: CASRRDNNQPQHF. The CDR3, as DNA: TGTGCCAGCAGGAGGGACAACAATCAGCCCCAGCATTTT.